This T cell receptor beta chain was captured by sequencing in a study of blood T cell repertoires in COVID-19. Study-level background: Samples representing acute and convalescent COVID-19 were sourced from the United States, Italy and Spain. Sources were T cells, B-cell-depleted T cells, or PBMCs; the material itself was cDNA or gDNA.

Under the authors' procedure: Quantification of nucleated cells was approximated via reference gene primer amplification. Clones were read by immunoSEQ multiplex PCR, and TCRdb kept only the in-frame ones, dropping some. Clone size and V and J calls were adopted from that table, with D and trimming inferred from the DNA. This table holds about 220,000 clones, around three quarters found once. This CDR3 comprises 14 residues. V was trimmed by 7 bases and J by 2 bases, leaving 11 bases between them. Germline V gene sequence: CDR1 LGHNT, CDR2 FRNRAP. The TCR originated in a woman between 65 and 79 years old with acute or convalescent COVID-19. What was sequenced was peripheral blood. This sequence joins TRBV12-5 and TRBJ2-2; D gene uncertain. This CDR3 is CASALGPNTGELFF. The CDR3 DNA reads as TGTGCTAGTGCCCTTGGGCCCAACACCGGGGAGCTGTTTTTT.